One sample yielded the 20 T cell receptor beta chains listed below, sequenced in a study of blood T cell repertoires in COVID-19. Only in-frame clones appear in the TCRdb table, and some are missing; sequencing was by immunoSEQ multiplex PCR. The data show 93,000 or so clones, 89% seen once. The sequenced sample was peripheral blood. The receptors derive from a woman aged 55-75 years with acute or convalescent COVID-19.

V usage is TRBV6-1 and J usage is TRBJ1-2, with D unclear. Looked up from germline, CDR1 is MNHNS and CDR2 is SASEGT. V was trimmed by 0 bases and J by 0 bases, leaving 8 bases between them. The CDR3 has 15 amino acids. As DNA, the CDR3 is TGTGCCAGCAGTGAAGCCCGGTTATCTAACTATGGCTACACCTTC. This gives the protein CASSEARLSNYGYTF.

This sequence joins TRBV6-2 or TRBV6-3 and TRBJ1-2; 9 nucleotides line up with TRBD1. In germline, CDR1 is MNHEY, CDR2 SVGEGT. V lost 0 bases to trimming and J lost 3 bases; unmatched junction nucleotides: 8. The CDR3 has 17 amino acids. The CDR3 coding sequence is TGTGCCAGCAGTTACTCAAATCCGGGACAGGGACACTATGGCTACACCTTC. Translated, it gives CASSYSNPGQGHYGYTF.

The rearrangement uses TRBV14 and TRBJ1-3; no clear D gene. Germline V lookup: CDR1 SGHDN, CDR2 FVKESK. V was pared by 0 bases and J by 11 bases, with 17 bases between. This CDR3 has 15 amino acids. CDR3 loop: CASSQDLTWSRAIYF. Here the CDR3 DNA reads TGTGCCAGCAGCCAAGATTTGACCTGGAGTCGGGCCATATATTTT.

The J gene is TRBJ2-7, the V gene TRBV3-1 (or the pseudogene TRBV3-2); 7 nucleotides line up with TRBD2. Germline V gives CDR1 LGHDT, CDR2 YNNKEL (reference sequence). The CDR3 covers 15 residues. J lost 1 base, V lost 1 base, and 4 bases had no gene match. The CDR3 loop is CASSQASGASYEQYF. The CDR3 region has the DNA TGTGCCAGCAGCCAAGCCAGCGGGGCGTCCTACGAGCAGTACTTC.

The chain carries TRBV6-5 and TRBJ1-2, with 12 positions matching TRBD1. This CDR3 spans 15 amino acids. V gave up 11 bases and J gave up 7 bases; unmatched junction bases: 14. CDR1 MNHEY and CDR2 SVGAGI come from the germline V gene. CDR3 sequence (DNA): TGTGCCTGTTCACCGGGACAGGGGGCGACAAGTGGCTACACCTTC. As protein: CACSPGQGATSGYTF.

The CDR3 DNA reads TGTGCCAGTACCGCCAGGACAGAGAAAGCTTTCTTT. Amino acids: CASTARTEKAFF. This sequence joins TRBV19 and TRBJ1-1; D possibly corresponds to TRBD1 (6 bases). From germline, CDR1 is LNHDA and CDR2 SQIVND (reference sequence). The CDR3 covers 12 residues. V was clipped by 7 bases and J by 9 bases, with 15 bases between them.

The V and J genes are TRBV15 and TRBJ2-3, with TRBD2 matching over 14 bases. V lost 2 bases to trimming and J lost 6 bases; unmatched junction nucleotides: 7. Germline V gene data show CDR1 as LNHNV and CDR2 as YYDKDF (reference sequence). This CDR3 is built from 17 residues. In DNA, the CDR3 is TGTGCCACCAGCAGATCCCCCGGGACTAGCGGGAGCGATACGCAGTATTTT. It yields the protein CATSRSPGTSGSDTQYF.

The gene calls are TRBV2 and TRBJ2-5; TRBD2 is a possible D gene (6 bases). Trimming stripped 4 bases from V and 4 bases from J, with 16 bases between. The CDR3 covers 15 residues. The germline gives CDR1 SNHLY, CDR2 FYNNEI. The CDR3 DNA reads as TGTGCCAGCAGTGGACAATCACGGGGACTAGAGACCCAGTACTTC. It yields the protein CASSGQSRGLETQYF.

The chain combines TRBV6-6 with TRBJ2-7; TRBD1 agrees at 8 bases. V trimming: 6 bases; J trimming: 5 bases; junction bases outside the gene matches: 9. CDR3 length: 14 residues. Germline V gene data show CDR1 as MNHNY and CDR2 as SVGAGI (reference sequence). This CDR3 is CASSNRDRSHEQYF. The CDR3 DNA follows: TGTGCCAGCAGCAACCGGGACAGGTCCCACGAGCAGTACTTC.

V usage is TRBV3-1 (or the pseudogene TRBV3-2) and J usage is TRBJ1-1; D gene unclear. Germline V gene sequence: CDR1 LGHDT, CDR2 YNNKEL (reference sequence). This CDR3 has 15 residues. Trimming cost V 1 base and J 3 bases, with 12 bases left between them. The CDR3 nucleotides are TGTGCCAGCAGCCAAGGAGCTATAGCTTACACTGAAGCTTTCTTT. It translates to CASSQGAIAYTEAFF.

V is TRBV18 and J is TRBJ2-5; 7 bases fit TRBD2. This CDR3 has 13 amino acids. The ends lost 2 bases at V and 3 bases at J; junction bases unmatched: 0. Germline CDR1 reads KGHSH; CDR2 reads LQKENI. As DNA, the CDR3 is TGTGCCAGCTCACCAGGGACTAAAGAGACCCAGTACTTC. Its translation: CASSPGTKETQYF.

This clone appeared a few times. This sequence joins TRBV6-5 and TRBJ1-1; 7 bases map to TRBD1. Germline V gene lookup returns CDR1 MNHEY and CDR2 SVGAGI. V lost 6 bases, J lost 6 bases, and 10 bases stayed unmatched. The CDR3 runs 14 residues. CDR3 region: CASSRQGFLAEAFF. The CDR3 coding sequence is TGTGCCAGCAGCAGACAGGGCTTCTTGGCTGAAGCTTTCTTT.

The chain employs TRBV25-1 and TRBJ1-2; maybe TRBD1 (5 bases). This CDR3 spans 14 amino acids. Trimming took off 3 bases at V and 4 bases at J, with 12 bases between the two ends. Looked up from germline, CDR1 is MGHDK and CDR2 is SYGVNS. CDR3 protein: CASSDRTGVYGYTF. The CDR3, as DNA: TGTGCCAGCAGTGATCGAACAGGAGTCTATGGCTACACCTTC.

The chain has TRBV5-1 and TRBJ2-5; 10 bases line up with TRBD2. CDR1 and CDR2 (germline): SGHRS, YFSETQ. This CDR3 is built from 15 residues. V lost 4 bases and J lost 4; bases outside the gene matches: 7. The CDR3 loop is CASSETSGTGETQYF. CDR3 nucleotide sequence: TGCGCCAGCAGCGAAACTAGCGGGACTGGAGAGACCCAGTACTTC. Full variable domain (outside the CDR3, taken from reference TRBV5-1 and TRBJ2-5): KAGVTQTPRYLIKTRGQQVTLSCSPISGHRSVSWYQQTPGQGLQFLFEYFSETQRNKGNFPGRFSGRQFSNSRSEMNVSTLELGDSALYLCASSETSGTGETQYFGPGTRLLVL.

This clone showed up just a few times. The sample carries other DNA sequences with the same CDR3. The CDR3 DNA sequence: TGCGCCAGCAGCCAAGGTCCGGTGAACACTGAAGCTTTCTTT. Protein product: CASSQGPVNTEAFF. This chain connects TRBV4-1 to TRBJ1-1; D gene unclear. There are 14 residues in the CDR3. V was cut by 1 base and J by 0 bases, with 6 bases left in between. Germline V gives CDR1 MGHRA, CDR2 YSYEKL.

The chain is built from TRBV19 and TRBJ2-1, with 7 bases lining up with TRBD2. The CDR3 is 16 amino acids. Trimming removed 6 bases from V and 5 bases from J; junction bases left unmatched: 13. The germline V gene encodes CDR1 LNHDA and CDR2 SQIVND (reference sequence). CDR3 bases: TGTGCCAGTAGCCCCCCGGGTGTGGGAGGGAACAATGAGCAGTTCTTC. Protein: CASSPPGVGGNNEQFF.

The chain combines TRBV27 with TRBJ2-7; D is possibly TRBD1 (5 bases). The length of the CDR3 is 14 residues. V lost 1 base to trimming and J lost 3 bases, with 10 bases between them. Germline V CDR1 and CDR2: MNHEY, SMNVEV (reference sequence). This CDR3 is CASSLFGQNYEQYF. The CDR3 region has the DNA TGTGCCAGCAGTTTATTCGGACAAAACTACGAGCAGTACTTC.

The V and J genes are TRBV12-3 or TRBV12-4 and TRBJ1-6, with a weak D call TRBD1 (5 bases). V was cut by 4 bases and J by 10 bases, with 11 bases left in between. This CDR3 spans 13 amino acids. CDR3 sequence (DNA): TGTGCCAGCAGTTCCTCGGGGGGATCACCCCTCCACTTT. Amino acid sequence: CASSSSGGSPLHF.

This rearrangement joins TRBV2 to TRBJ1-1; D is perhaps TRBD1 (6 bases). Germline CDR1 reads SNHLY; CDR2 reads FYNNEI. CDR3 length: 13 amino acids. Trimming removed 4 bases from V and 8 bases from J, with 14 bases in between. As DNA, the CDR3 is TGTGCCAGCAGTGCCCCGGGGGGCGGAGAAGCTTTCTTT. Translation: CASSAPGGGEAFF.

The chain carries TRBV11-2 and TRBJ2-7; 9 nucleotides align to TRBD2. CDR1 is SGHAT and CDR2 is FQNNGV in the germline V gene. The trim removed 5 bases at V and 2 bases at J, leaving 10 bases unmatched. The CDR3 consists of 16 residues. CDR3 protein: CASSKSSGADTYEQYF. The DNA for the CDR3 is TGTGCCAGCAGCAAGTCTAGCGGGGCTGATACCTACGAGCAGTACTTC.